This T cell receptor (beta chain) derives from a study of T cell responses to AZD1222 COVID-19 vaccine. Study-wide findings and caveats: Clonal diversity was possibly underestimated, and the donors were mostly white British, with more females. Regions 160-218 and 743-854 dominated among vaccine-associated CD4 TCRs spanning spike. It was only a handful of AZD1222 recipients who were seropositive at baseline.

On this clone: The antigen remains unidentified.

Some clones are missing from TCRdb's copy, which holds only in-frame ones; the method was immunoSEQ multiplex PCR. The profile shows over 150,000 clones, roughly 92% of them singletons. This specimen consisted of peripheral blood, obtained on day 0 of AZD1222 vaccination. The sequence derives from an adult in good health.

The CDR3 nucleotides are TGTGCCAGCAGCCCGGACAGGAGCGGGAATCAGCCCCAGCATTTT. As protein: CASSPDRSGNQPQHF. The chain is built from TRBV7-9 and TRBJ1-5; TRBD1 matches at 7 bases. Germline CDR1 is SEHNR and CDR2 is FQNEAQ (reference sequence). The length of the CDR3 is 15 residues. V dropped 5 bases and J dropped 4; count of bases not matched to a gene: 8.